This T cell receptor (beta chain) stems from a study of blood T cell repertoires in COVID-19. Germline V lookup: CDR1 SNHLY, CDR2 FYNNEI. The CDR3 consists of 13 residues. V lost 2 bases to trimming and J lost 6 bases, with 7 bases between them. Here immunoSEQ multiplex PCR was the method, and the copy in TCRdb shows in-frame clones only, minus some. The table has 200,000 to 250,000 clones, approximately 85% seen once. The sequenced sample consisted of peripheral blood. The rearrangement uses TRBV2 and TRBJ2-2, with D maybe TRBD1 (5 bases). The sequence was obtained from a woman of 80 years or more with COVID-19, enrolled during active disease. The DNA for the CDR3 is TGTGCCAGCAGTGAACAGGGTCCCGGGGAGCTGTTTTTT. Its translation is CASSEQGPGELFF.